This T cell receptor (beta chain) emerged from a study of T cell changes during pregnancy in multiple sclerosis (dated by TCRdb to about 2019). Context from the whole study: The study looked at changes in the T cell repertoire across pregnancy in women with multiple sclerosis.

Worth noting for this clone: It lacks a known antigen. No base quality information exists; no much larger clone differs at one position.

CDR1 and CDR2 are read off the germline V gene (reference sequence) as MNHEY and SMNVEV. The CDR3 runs 16 residues from the cysteine to the phenylalanine. The entry retains the CDR3 DNA only, 48 bases that are in frame from base 1. From V the trimming removes 6 bases and from J it removes 4 bases, while the gene matches leave 10 bases of the junction unaccounted for. Receptors were amplified or captured by the immunoSEQ multiplex PCR assay. TCRdb mirrors the immuneACCESS table, restricted to in-frame sequences. Some clones are absent from its copies; in checked studies, under half trace to an unresolved V gene, and the reason for the others is unknown. In all, the sample holds approximately 90,000 clones, and around 94% of those were seen once. More than 0.8% of the sample comes from the top ten.

This receptor was obtained from a female donor with multiple sclerosis, enrolled in a pregnancy study. Here the chain combines TRBV27 and TRBJ2-1, and 9 junction bases match TRBD2. The sequencing used peripheral blood, collected in the third trimester of pregnancy. The nucleotide sequence is given as TGTGCCAGCAGCCGGCCGGGACTAGCAGAGTACAATGAGCAGTTCTTC. Translated, this gives CASSRPGLAEYNEQFF.